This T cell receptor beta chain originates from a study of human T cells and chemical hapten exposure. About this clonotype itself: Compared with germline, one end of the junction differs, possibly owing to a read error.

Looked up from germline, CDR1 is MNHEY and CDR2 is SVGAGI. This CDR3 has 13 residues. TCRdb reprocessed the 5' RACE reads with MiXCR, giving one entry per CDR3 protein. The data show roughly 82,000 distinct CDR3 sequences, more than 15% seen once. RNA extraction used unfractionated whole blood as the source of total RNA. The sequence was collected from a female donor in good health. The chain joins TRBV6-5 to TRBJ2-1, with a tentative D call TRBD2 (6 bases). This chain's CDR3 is CACRSSGDNEQFF. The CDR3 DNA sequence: TGTGCCTGCAGGAGTAGCGGAGACAATGAGCAGTTCTTC.